The entry below describes one T cell receptor (beta chain). Its specificity is not known. The data derive from a study of T cell responses to AZD1222 COVID-19 vaccine. Study-level points and caveats: In all cases, repertoires were sampled only after the peak T cell response. Among vaccine-associated CD4 TCRs, coverage spanned spike, with dominance at 160-218 and 743-854. In the spike-specific TCR repertoire, nearly half reportedly target unmutated variant regions. Only a handful of AZD1222 recipients, several in all, had baseline seropositivity.

Germline assignment: CDR1 SGHAT and CDR2 FQNNGV. The CDR3 totals 15 residues. The V and J ends lost 5 bases and 3 bases, in that order; junction bases with no gene match: 7. The method was immunoSEQ multiplex PCR; TCRdb's version includes in-frame clones alone and lacks a portion of them. The sample includes 60,000 to 75,000 clones, 80% to 90% seen only once; the top ten take over 25%. The clonotype comes from an adult who received the AZD1222 COVID-19 vaccine. The V and J genes are TRBV11-2 and TRBJ2-1; 7 nucleotides line up with TRBD1. The material sequenced was peripheral blood, taken 28 days after the second AZD1222 dose. The CDR3 DNA is TGTGCCAGCAGCACTGGGGCAGGGGGCTACAATGAGCAGTTCTTC. It codes for CASSTGAGGYNEQFF.